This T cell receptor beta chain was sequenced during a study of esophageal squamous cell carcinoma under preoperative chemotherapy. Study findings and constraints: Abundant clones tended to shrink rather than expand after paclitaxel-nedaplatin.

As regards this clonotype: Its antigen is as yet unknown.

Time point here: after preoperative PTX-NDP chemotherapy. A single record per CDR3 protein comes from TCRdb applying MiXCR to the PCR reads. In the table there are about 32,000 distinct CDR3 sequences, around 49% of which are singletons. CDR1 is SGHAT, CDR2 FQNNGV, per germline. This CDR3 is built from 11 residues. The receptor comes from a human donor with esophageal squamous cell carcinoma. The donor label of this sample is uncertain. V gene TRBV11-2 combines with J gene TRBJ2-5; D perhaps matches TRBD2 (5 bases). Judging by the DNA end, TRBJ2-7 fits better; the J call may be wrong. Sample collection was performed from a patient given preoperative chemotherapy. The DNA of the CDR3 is TGTGCCAGCAGAGAGGGCTACGAGCAGTACTTC. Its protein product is CASREGYEQYF.